This is a list of T cell receptor beta chains from one sample in a study of neurological immune-mediated disorders. MiXCR was run by TCRdb on the 5' RACE reads, yielding one entry per CDR3 protein. The repertoire has 55,000 to 70,000 distinct CDR3 sequences, roughly a tenth of them found once; the top ten carry less than 8.5%. The sample comprised PBMCs. Receptors originate from a male donor with HTLV-1-associated myelopathy (HAM/TSP). CDR3s include the opening cysteine and the closing phenylalanine or tryptophan. A D gene is named only where the DNA matches it firmly. Size tells how often a clone was seen (once, few, many) or the class of an expanded clone, and some rows leave it out.

CDR3	DNA	D	V	J	size
CASSLSGGGSYGYTF	TGTGCCAGCAGCTTATCCGGCGGGGGCAGCTATGGCTACACCTTC	NA	TRBV7-3	TRBJ1-2	medium-sized
CASSPMTSTGELFF	TGTGCCAGCAGCCCAATGACTAGCACCGGGGAGCTGTTTTTT	NA	TRBV7-2	TRBJ2-2	many
CASSLTSQETQYF	TGCGCCAGCAGCCTGACATCCCAAGAGACCCAGTACTTC	NA	TRBV4-1	TRBJ2-5	NA
CAGDGNSPLHF	TGTGCCGGAGACGGTAATTCACCCCTCCACTTT	NA	TRBV2	TRBJ1-6	many
CASSFEGFRETQYF	TGCGCCAGCAGCTTTGAGGGGTTCCGAGAGACCCAGTACTTC	NA	TRBV5-1	TRBJ2-5	many
CASSSDRDSPLHF	TGTGCCAGCAGTTCCGACAGGGATTCACCCCTCCACTTT	TRBD1	TRBV6-5	TRBJ1-6	many
CASSKNAGGAEGYTF	TGTGCCAGCAGCAAAAACGCTGGGGGCGCAGAGGGCTACACCTTC	NA	TRBV7-2	TRBJ1-2	many
CSANTWDGYSNQPQHF	TGCAGTGCCAACACTTGGGACGGATATAGCAATCAGCCCCAGCATTTT	NA	TRBV20-1	TRBJ1-5	few
CSARISGPHTEAFF	TGCAGTGCCAGAATTTCCGGGCCGCACACTGAAGCTTTCTTT	NA	TRBV20-1	TRBJ1-1	many
CASSYSRADPNYGYTF	TGTGCCAGCAGTTACTCCAGGGCAGATCCTAACTATGGCTACACCTTC	NA	TRBV6-5	TRBJ1-2	NA
CASSQVDEQFF	TGTGCCAGCAGTCAAGTGGATGAGCAGTTCTTC	NA	TRBV12-3/TRBV12-4	TRBJ2-1	many
CSARESPGDRVNQPQHF	TGCAGTGCCAGAGAAAGTCCCGGGGACAGGGTCAATCAGCCCCAGCATTTT	TRBD1	TRBV20-1	TRBJ1-5	many
CASSFGGVQDTQYF	TGCGCCAGCAGCTTCGGCGGGGTGCAAGATACGCAGTATTTT	NA	TRBV5-1	TRBJ2-3	few
CSVVTPGDTQYF	TGCAGCGTTGTGACCCCTGGAGATACGCAGTATTTT	NA	TRBV29-1	TRBJ2-3	NA
CSAYGLNTEAFF	TGCAGTGCTTACGGTCTGAACACTGAAGCTTTCTTT	NA	TRBV20-1	TRBJ1-1	many
CSARGPSNQPQHF	TGCAGTGCCAGGGGTCCCAGCAATCAGCCCCAGCATTTT	NA	TRBV20-1	TRBJ1-5	many
CASSLAGDDQYF	TGTGCCAGCAGCTTAGCTGGGGATGATCAGTACTTC	NA	TRBV11-2	TRBJ2-7	few
CASSPPRDSQETQYF	TGTGCCAGCTCACCACCCCGGGACAGTCAAGAGACCCAGTACTTC	TRBD1	TRBV18	TRBJ2-5	many
CASSEYGRGLNTEAFF	TGTGCCAGCAGTGAATATGGTCGGGGCTTGAACACTGAAGCTTTCTTT	NA	TRBV6-1	TRBJ1-1	many
CASSRTGVGETQYF	TGTGCCAGCAGCCGGACAGGGGTTGGAGAGACCCAGTACTTC	TRBD1	TRBV5-4	TRBJ2-5	many
CASRSEAGVFEPQHF	TGTGCCAGCAGATCGGAGGCCGGTGTATTTGAGCCCCAGCATTTT	NA	TRBV28	TRBJ1-5	many
CSAWPGEKLFF	TGCAGTGCTTGGCCTGGGGAAAAACTGTTTTTT	NA	TRBV20-1	TRBJ1-4	NA
CASSFRTIYF	TGTGCCAGCAGTTTTCGGACCATATATTTT	NA	TRBV12-3/TRBV12-4	TRBJ1-3	many
CASSTDRGRTYEQYF	TGTGCCAGCAGCACGGACAGGGGTAGAACCTACGAGCAGTACTTC	TRBD1	TRBV7-2	TRBJ2-7	few
CASSFNQGLAKNIQYF	TGTGCCAGCAGCTTCAATCAGGGGTTAGCCAAAAACATTCAGTACTTC	NA	TRBV11-2	TRBJ2-4	many
CASSSVGQQGEQYF	TGTGCCAGCAGCTCCGTGGGCCAACAGGGCGAGCAGTACTTC	NA	TRBV7-9	TRBJ2-7	many
CASSLGRAAPGQYF	TGTGCCAGCAGCTTAGGACGGGCGGCGCCAGGCCAGTACTTC	NA	TRBV7-2	TRBJ2-5	many
CASSLSAGGNTEAFF	TGTGCCAGCAGCTTATCGGCAGGGGGGAACACTGAAGCTTTCTTT	TRBD1	TRBV11-2	TRBJ1-1	many
CASKQGTYNEQFF	TGTGCCAGCAAGCAGGGGACCTACAATGAGCAGTTCTTC	NA	TRBV6-1	TRBJ2-1	many
CASSIAGGGTQYF	TGCGCCAGCAGCATAGCAGGCGGGGGGACGCAGTATTTT	TRBD2	TRBV10-1	TRBJ2-3	NA
CASSQLSPGELFF	TGTGCCAGCAGCCAATTATCCCCCGGGGAGCTGTTTTTT	NA	TRBV3-1	TRBJ2-2	many
CSAPFPPTDTQYF	TGCAGTGCTCCCTTTCCCCCCACAGATACGCAGTATTTT	NA	TRBV20-1	TRBJ2-3	many
CAIKREGTEAFF	TGTGCCATCAAGAGGGAAGGCACTGAAGCTTTCTTT	NA	TRBV10-3	TRBJ1-1	many
CASSTRQGAYGTEAFF	TGTGCCAGTAGTACCCGACAGGGGGCCTATGGCACTGAAGCTTTCTTT	TRBD1	TRBV19	TRBJ1-1	many
CASSQLLAGGQDTQYF	TGCGCCAGCAGCCAACTTCTAGCGGGGGGGCAAGATACGCAGTATTTT	TRBD2	TRBV4-3	TRBJ2-3	many
CASSLAWRVDEQFF	TGCGCCAGCAGCTTGGCTTGGCGGGTCGATGAGCAGTTCTTC	NA	TRBV5-1	TRBJ2-1	many
CASSILGRGNYEQYF	TGTGCCAGTAGTATCTTGGGACGGGGGAACTACGAGCAGTACTTC	NA	TRBV19	TRBJ2-7	NA
CASSVEQGIDRLFF	TGTGCCAGCAGCGTAGAACAGGGAATTGATAGACTGTTTTTT	NA	TRBV9	TRBJ1-4	many
CAISGGRTDTQYF	TGTGCCATCAGTGGAGGGAGAACAGATACGCAGTATTTT	NA	TRBV10-3	TRBJ2-3	many
CASRRQGAVNSPLHF	TGTGCCAGCAGACGACAGGGGGCGGTGAATTCACCCCTCCACTTT	TRBD1	TRBV28	TRBJ1-6	many
CASSPRQGAGGTDTQYF	TGTGCCAGCAGCCCACGACAGGGGGCAGGCGGCACAGATACGCAGTATTTT	TRBD1	TRBV11-3	TRBJ2-3	few
CSATSSAFGTDTQYF	TGCAGTGCTACTTCTAGCGCGTTTGGTACAGATACGCAGTATTTT	NA	TRBV20-1	TRBJ2-3	many
CASSLWSRGGHEQYF	TGTGCCAGCAGTTTATGGTCTCGGGGGGGCCACGAGCAGTACTTC	TRBD2	TRBV28	TRBJ2-7	many
CASSRRLATNEKLFF	TGTGCCAGCAGCAGGAGACTCGCAACTAATGAAAAACTGTTTTTT	NA	TRBV6-1	TRBJ1-4	many
CASSYSQGQITGELFF	TGTGCCAGCAGTTACTCGCAGGGACAGATCACCGGGGAGCTGTTTTTT	TRBD1	TRBV6-2/TRBV6-3	TRBJ2-2	many
CASSLARLGAGGRESNQPQHF	TGTGCCAGCAGCTTAGCGCGGTTGGGGGCAGGGGGCCGTGAAAGCAATCAGCCCCAGCATTTT	TRBD1	TRBV7-9	TRBJ1-5	few
CASSLAFLLDEQFF	TGTGCCAGCAGCTTGGCCTTTCTATTAGATGAGCAGTTCTTC	NA	TRBV5-6	TRBJ2-1	NA
CASSLKTGLAGDTDTQYF	TGTGCCAGCAGTTTGAAGACCGGACTAGCGGGGGACACAGATACGCAGTATTTT	TRBD2	TRBV12-3/TRBV12-4	TRBJ2-3	many
CSVGVGRNEQYF	TGCAGCGTTGGGGTCGGCAGGAACGAGCAGTACTTC	NA	TRBV29-1	TRBJ2-7	many
CSAPGQGSFEQFF	TGCAGTGCCCCGGGACAGGGATCATTTGAGCAGTTCTTC	TRBD1	TRBV20-1	TRBJ2-1	few
CASSPDRHANSPLHF	TGCGCCAGCAGCCCGGACCGCCACGCAAATTCACCCCTCCACTTT	NA	TRBV5-1	TRBJ1-6	many
CASSLAQGQPQHF	TGTGCCAGCAGCTTAGCGCAGGGACAGCCCCAGCATTTT	NA	TRBV7-6	TRBJ1-5	many
CSANGQGANGYTF	TGCAGTGCTAACGGACAGGGGGCCAATGGCTACACCTTC	TRBD1	TRBV20-1	TRBJ1-2	many
CASSLAGGVGYTF	TGTGCCAGCAGCTTAGCGGGCGGAGTAGGCTACACCTTC	NA	TRBV7-2	TRBJ1-2	many
CASRGPGQGAGSYNSPLHF	TGTGCCAGCAGGGGACCGGGACAGGGGGCCGGGTCCTATAATTCACCCCTCCACTTT	TRBD1	TRBV12-3/TRBV12-4	TRBJ1-6	many